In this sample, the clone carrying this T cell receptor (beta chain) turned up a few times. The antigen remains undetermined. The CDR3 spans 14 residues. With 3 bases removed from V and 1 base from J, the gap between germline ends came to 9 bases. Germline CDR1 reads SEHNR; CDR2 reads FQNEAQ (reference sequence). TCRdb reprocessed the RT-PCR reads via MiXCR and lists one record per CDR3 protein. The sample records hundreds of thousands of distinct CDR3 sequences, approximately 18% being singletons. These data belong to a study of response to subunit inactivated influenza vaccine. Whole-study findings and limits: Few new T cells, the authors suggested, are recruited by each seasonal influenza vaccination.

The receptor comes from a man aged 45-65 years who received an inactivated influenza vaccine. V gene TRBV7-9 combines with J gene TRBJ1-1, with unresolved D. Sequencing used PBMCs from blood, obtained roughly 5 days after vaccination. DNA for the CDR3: TGTGCCAGCAGCTTGTTGCAGCGGAACACTGAAGCTTTCTTT. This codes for CASSLLQRNTEAFF.